The subject of this entry is one T cell receptor beta chain. Its target is not known. CDR1 and CDR2 (germline): SGHNT, YYREEE (reference sequence). The J segment lost 8 bases and the V segment lost 4 bases, leaving 8 bases of the junction unmatched. The CDR3 totals 14 residues. The data stem from a study of OX40 agonist ivuxolimab in advanced cancers. Findings of the study overall: In general, CD8+ T cells held more expanded clones than CD4+ did, on average.

Only in-frame clones appear in the TCRdb table, and some are missing; sequencing was by immunoSEQ multiplex PCR. The sample includes 60,000 to 75,000 clones, 91% of them seen just once. The chain uses TRBV5-4 and TRBJ2-4; 8 positions agree with TRBD1. The source is an adult with an advanced solid tumor such as melanoma, head and neck, liver or kidney cancer. This material consisted of CD4+ or CD8+ T cells sorted from blood, taken in a trial of the OX40 agonist ivuxolimab. In DNA, the CDR3 is TGTGCCAGCAGCCTCAGGGGGCTGGGGGACATTCAGTACTTC. It is translated as CASSLRGLGDIQYF.